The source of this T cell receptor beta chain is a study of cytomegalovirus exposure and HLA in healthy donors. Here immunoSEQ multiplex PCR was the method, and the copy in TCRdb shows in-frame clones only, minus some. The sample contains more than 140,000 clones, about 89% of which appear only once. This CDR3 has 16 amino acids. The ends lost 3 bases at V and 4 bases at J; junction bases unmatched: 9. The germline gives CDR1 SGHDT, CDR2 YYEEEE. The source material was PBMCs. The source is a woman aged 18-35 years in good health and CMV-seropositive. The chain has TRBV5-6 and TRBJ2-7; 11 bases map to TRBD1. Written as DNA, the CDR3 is TGTGCCAGCAGCTGGGGACAGGGGGTTTCTCGGTACGAGCAGTACTTC. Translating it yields CASSWGQGVSRYEQYF.